Following are 21 T cell receptor beta chains from one sample sequenced in a study of T cell changes during pregnancy in multiple sclerosis. Sequencing used immunoSEQ multiplex PCR; TCRdb keeps in-frame clones, though not all of them. The table records tens of thousands of clones, approximately 94% of them present only once. Sequencing was performed on peripheral blood, taken in the second trimester of pregnancy. The receptors were gathered from a female donor in good health, enrolled as a control in a pregnancy study.

Worth noting for this clone: The junction shows a germline mismatch at one end, possibly a read error. This chain joins TRBV6-1 and TRBJ1-2, with 11 bases that match TRBD1. Germline values: CDR1 MNHNS, CDR2 SASEGT. The length of the CDR3 is 15 residues. This CDR3 is CASSEAGTGGGGYTF. CDR3 coding DNA: TGTGCCAGCAGCGAAGCCGGGACAGGGGGTGGTGGCTACACCTTC.

The chain links TRBV29-1 to TRBJ2-7, with 7 bases that match TRBD1. CDR1 is SQVTM, CDR2 ANQGSEA, per germline. With V trimmed by 4 bases and J by 4 bases, 7 bases remained unmatched. The CDR3 sequence is 13 residues long. The CDR3 bases are TGCAGCGTTGTCGGGACAGCCCTTTACGAGCAGTACTTC. Translation gives CSVVGTALYEQYF.

This chain joins TRBV29-1 and TRBJ1-5; D call uncertain. The CDR3 has 14 amino acids. V dropped 4 bases and J dropped 0 bases, with 10 bases sitting between them. The V gene's germline CDR1 is SQVTM and CDR2 ANQGSEA. CDR3: CSVVGDDSNQPQHF. The CDR3 DNA follows: TGCAGCGTTGTGGGAGATGATAGCAATCAGCCCCAGCATTTT.

The CDR3 DNA is TGCGCCAGCAGTGAGTCCACATCAGCGTCTCGTCTGTGTAGCAATCAGCCCCAGCATTTT. It specifies CASSESTSASRLCSNQPQHF. This chain uses TRBV10-1 with TRBJ1-5, with no clear D. V gave up 0 bases and J gave up 0 bases, with 21 bases separating them. The CDR3 length is 20 residues. Germline V gene lookup returns CDR1 WNHNN and CDR2 SYGVQD (reference sequence).

The rearrangement uses TRBV6-5 and TRBJ1-1; a possible D gene is TRBD1 (6 bases). There are 14 residues in the CDR3. Germline V gives CDR1 MNHEY, CDR2 SVGAGI. Trimming stripped 6 bases from V and 0 bases from J, with 11 bases between. The DNA of the CDR3 is TGTGCCAGCAGATTGGGACAACTGAACACTGAAGCTTTCTTT. Its protein product is CASRLGQLNTEAFF.

The V and J genes are TRBV28 and TRBJ1-3; D gene ambiguous. Germline lookup yields CDR1 MDHEN and CDR2 SYDVKM. The CDR3 is 12 residues long. Trimming removed 6 bases at V and 5 bases at J, with 8 bases between. The CDR3: CASRPRRNTIYF. DNA for the CDR3: TGTGCCAGCAGGCCCAGGAGAAACACCATATATTTT.

This chain connects TRBV6-1 to TRBJ1-4, with a tentative D call TRBD1 (5 bases). The CDR3 sequence is 14 residues long. Germline lookup yields CDR1 MNHNS and CDR2 SASEGT. The V gene lost 3 bases and the J gene lost 7 bases, with 12 bases spanning the gap. For the CDR3, the DNA is TGTGCCAGCAGTGACCCCCAAAGGGGTGAAAAACTGTTTTTT. Encoded protein: CASSDPQRGEKLFF.

V is TRBV30 and J is TRBJ1-2, with D perhaps TRBD1 (5 bases). The germline CDR1 and CDR2 sequences are GTSNPN and SVGIG (reference sequence). V was pared by 0 bases and J by 8 bases, with 13 bases between. CDR3 length: 13 amino acids. CDR3 sequence (DNA): TGTGCCTGGAGTGTAACGGCAGGGCAAGGCTACACCTTC. This translates into CAWSVTAGQGYTF.

This rearrangement joins TRBV29-1 to TRBJ1-4, with no clear D. CDR3 size: 11 residues. The germline V gene encodes CDR1 SQVTM and CDR2 ANQGSEA. Trimming took off 7 bases at V and 0 bases at J, with 3 bases between the two ends. This chain's CDR3 is CSATTNEKLFF. The CDR3 DNA reads TGCAGCGCTACAACTAATGAAAAACTGTTTTTT.

This clone was seen only once. The chain uses TRBV30 and TRBJ1-5; the D gene is possibly TRBD1 (5 bases). The CDR3 extends over 16 amino acids. V dropped 6 bases and J dropped 3 bases, with 21 bases sitting between them. CDR1 and CDR2 (germline): GTSNPN, SVGIG (reference sequence). The CDR3 region has the DNA TGTGCCTGTCAGCCGCAAGGGGTGTTAATCAATCAGCCCCAGCATTTT. Amino acid sequence: CACQPQGVLINQPQHF. The full variable domain, with the rest looked up from reference TRBV30 and TRBJ1-5, is SQTIHQWPATLVQPVGSPLSLECTVEGTSNPNLYWYRQAAGRGLQLLFYSVGIGQISSEVPQNLSASRPQDRQFILSSKKLLLSDSGFYLCACQPQGVLINQPQHFGDGTRLSIL.

The gene calls are TRBV4-1 and TRBJ2-2; D unclear. Germline lookup yields CDR1 MGHRA and CDR2 YSYEKL. The CDR3 has 14 residues. Trimming pared 4 bases from V and 6 bases from J, leaving 12 bases between. The CDR3 DNA reads TGCGCCAGCAGCCTCAAGTCCCTAGCCGGGGAGCTGTTTTTT. Translation: CASSLKSLAGELFF.

Here the CDR3 reads CASSLQVNTGELFF. In DNA, the CDR3 is TGTGCCAGCTCTCTCCAGGTGAACACCGGGGAGCTGTTTTTT. The genes are TRBV18 and TRBJ2-2; D ambiguous. Germline CDR1 and CDR2: KGHSH and LQKENI. Trimming cost V 6 bases and J 1 base, with 9 bases left between them. The length of the CDR3 is 14 residues.

This sequence joins TRBV6-1 and TRBJ2-7; 10 positions agree with TRBD1. The CDR3 has 15 residues. V gave up 4 bases and J gave up 4 bases; unmatched junction bases: 7. The germline V gene has CDR1 MNHNS and CDR2 SASEGT. The CDR3 DNA follows: TGTGCCAGCAGTGGGATAGGGACAGGGGCTTACGAGCAGTACTTC. Amino acid sequence: CASSGIGTGAYEQYF.

V gene TRBV16 combines with J gene TRBJ1-5; a weak D match, TRBD1 (5 bases). V lost 2 bases and J lost 7, with 12 bases in between. Germline V gene data show CDR1 as KGHSY and CDR2 as FQNENV. This CDR3 has 14 residues. This CDR3 is CASSQGAVGQPQHF. CDR3 DNA sequence: TGTGCCAGCAGCCAAGGGGCAGTAGGACAGCCCCAGCATTTT.

The chain has TRBV30 and TRBJ2-7; 8 positions match TRBD1. CDR1 and CDR2 (germline): GTSNPN, SVGIG (reference sequence). V lost 5 bases and J lost 2; bases outside the gene matches: 5. This CDR3 comprises 13 residues. DNA for the CDR3: TGTGCCTGGGGGACAGGTATCGCCTACGAGCAGTACTTC. It encodes CAWGTGIAYEQYF.

The chain combines TRBV2 with TRBJ1-4; D perhaps matches TRBD1 (5 bases). The germline gives CDR1 SNHLY, CDR2 FYNNEI. The V end was cut by 7 bases, the J end by 5 bases, with 11 bases between. The CDR3 has 13 residues. The CDR3 region has the DNA TGTGCCAGCATTTGGGGCGAAAATGAAAAACTGTTTTTT. Protein sequence: CASIWGENEKLFF.

The rearrangement uses TRBV27 and TRBJ1-6, with TRBD1 as a possible D gene (5 bases). V gave up 4 bases and J gave up 2 bases, with 9 bases separating them. Germline assignment: CDR1 MNHEY and CDR2 SMNVEV (reference sequence). This CDR3 comprises 15 residues. The CDR3, as DNA: TGTGCCAGCAGTTCCGGGGGAACCTATAATTCACCCCTCCACTTT. It encodes CASSSGGTYNSPLHF.

This chain links TRBV30 with TRBJ2-3; TRBD1 matches at 8 bases. CDR1 and CDR2 from the germline V gene are GTSNPN and SVGIG (reference sequence). Trimming cost V 5 bases and J 2 bases; bases outside gene matches: 3. The CDR3 is 13 amino acids. The DNA for the CDR3 is TGTGCCTGGTCAGGGGGCAACACAGATACGCAGTATTTT. Protein product: CAWSGGNTDTQYF.

The rearrangement uses TRBV5-6 and TRBJ1-2; 7 bases align to TRBD1. J gave up 4 bases and V 4 bases, and 7 bases lay outside the gene matches. This CDR3 is built from 14 residues. Germline V gene sequence: CDR1 SGHDT, CDR2 YYEEEE. In DNA form, the CDR3 reads TGTGCCAGCAGCCGGGACAGAACGTTCTATGGCTACACCTTC. Translation: CASSRDRTFYGYTF.

CDR3 region: CASSVFPTASGNTIYF. In DNA form, the CDR3 reads TGTGCCAGCAGTGTATTCCCCACAGCCTCTGGAAACACCATATATTTT. J is TRBJ1-3 and V is TRBV2; D gene uncertain. From germline, CDR1 is SNHLY and CDR2 FYNNEI. The CDR3 spans 16 residues. Trimming took off 4 bases at V and 0 bases at J, with 13 bases between the two ends.

This rearrangement joins TRBV7-9 to TRBJ1-5; possibly TRBD1 for D (5 bases). The V end lost 1 base, the J end lost 1 base, and 8 bases lay between the germline ends. Germline V lookup: CDR1 SEHNR, CDR2 FQNEAQ (reference sequence). CDR3 length: 15 residues. The CDR3: CASSLVGGSNQPQHF. In nucleotides, the CDR3 is TGTGCCAGCAGCTTAGTGGGGGGGAGCAATCAGCCCCAGCATTTT.